These 9 T cell receptor beta chains came from one sample sequenced in a study of T cells in Graves' hyperthyroidism and ophthalmopathy. There were TCR beta CDR3 regions amplified from RNA transcripts. The TCR CDR3 first-round RT-PCR relied on the HTBI primer set. One entry per CDR3 protein results from TCRdb running MiXCR on the multiplex PCR reads. Among over 250,000 distinct CDR3 sequences listed, 22% were seen once. Specimen: blood. These receptors were collected from a man aged 25 to 45 with Graves' ophthalmopathy.

This clonotype has just a few counts. V usage is TRBV5-1 and J usage is TRBJ2-5; 11 bases are shared with TRBD2. The ends lost 5 bases at V and 5 bases at J; junction bases unmatched: 11. CDR1 is SGHRS and CDR2 is YFSETQ in the germline V gene. This CDR3 has 16 amino acids. The chain's CDR3 is CASRPTSGNVWETQYF. The CDR3 bases are TGCGCCAGCAGACCGACTAGCGGGAATGTTTGGGAGACCCAGTACTTC. The full variable domain, its missing parts supplied by reference TRBV5-1 and TRBJ2-5, is KAGVTQTPRYLIKTRGQQVTLSCSPISGHRSVSWYQQTPGQGLQFLFEYFSETQRNKGNFPGRFSGRQFSNSRSEMNVSTLELGDSALYLCASRPTSGNVWETQYFGPGTRLLVL.

This clonotype was found a few times. The rearrangement uses TRBV15 and TRBJ2-2; D is undetermined. Per the germline V gene, CDR1 is LNHNV and CDR2 is YYDKDF (reference sequence). This CDR3 has 15 residues. V was cut by 1 base and J by 4 bases, with 10 bases left in between. CDR3 loop: CATSRGGEGTGELFF. Here the CDR3 DNA reads TGTGCCACCAGCAGAGGTGGGGAAGGCACCGGGGAGCTGTTTTTT.

In the case of this clonotype: One end of the junction is discordant with germline, which a read error may explain. V and J are TRBV7-8 and TRBJ2-1; TRBD2 might be the D (6 bases). The CDR3 extends over 15 amino acids. CDR1 is SGHVS, CDR2 FQNEAQ, per germline. The CDR3 loop reads CASSLGGTTYNEQSF. As DNA, the CDR3 is TGTGCCAGCAGCTTAGGCGGGACCACCTACAATGAGCAGTCCTTC.

This clonotype was counted a few times. J is TRBJ2-3 and V is TRBV5-7; a weak D match, TRBD1 (5 bases). TRBV5-7 falls under the ORF class, with uncertain function. The V end was cut by 1 base, the J end by 0 bases, with 12 bases between. The CDR3 loop spans 16 amino acids. CDR3 sequence: CASSLKDNTSTDTQYF. CDR3 DNA sequence: TGTGCCAGCAGCTTGAAGGACAACACTAGCACAGATACGCAGTATTTT.

V is TRBV2 and J is TRBJ2-3; D is perhaps TRBD2 (5 bases). Germline V CDR1 and CDR2: SNHLY, FYNNEI. The CDR3 sequence is 14 residues long. Trimming shortened V by 2 bases and J by 2 bases, and 8 bases separated the two germline ends. In DNA, the CDR3 is TGTGCCAGCAGTGAAAAGACTATCACAGATACGCAGTATTTT. Amino acid sequence: CASSEKTITDTQYF.

This clonotype was seen a few times. This chain uses TRBV7-9 with TRBJ2-2; D remains unclear. Germline V gene sequence: CDR1 SEHNR, CDR2 FQNEAQ (reference sequence). This CDR3 region has 14 residues. V gave up 5 bases and J gave up 7 bases, with 14 bases separating them. CDR3 sequence reads: CASSPSLRLGELFF. The CDR3 coding sequence is TGTGCCAGCAGCCCGTCCCTGCGTCTCGGGGAGCTGTTTTTT.

This clonotype was seen a few times. For the CDR3, the DNA is TGTGCCACCTCCCGGACAGGGATCGGACTAGCGGGAGGCTTGGAGCAGTACTTC. Its translation is CATSRTGIGLAGGLEQYF. V usage is TRBV24-1 and J usage is TRBJ2-7; 14 bases fit TRBD2. The germline CDR1 and CDR2 sequences are KGHDR and SFDVKD. Unmatched junction bases numbered 19, after V lost 9 bases and J lost 7 bases. This CDR3 region has 18 residues.

This rearrangement joins TRBV6-1 to TRBJ2-2, with 12 bases that match TRBD1. Per germline, CDR1 MNHNS and CDR2 SASEGT. This CDR3 contains 16 residues. Losses at the gene ends were 8 bases for V and 7 bases for J; bases not matched to a gene: 11. The CDR3 DNA sequence: TGTGCCAGCGCAAAAAGGGACAGGGGGCTGGGCGGGGAGCTGTTTTTT. It encodes CASAKRDRGLGGELFF.

The V and J genes are TRBV11-3 and TRBJ2-2; a weak D match, TRBD1 (5 bases). V lost 10 bases and J 2 bases, leaving 11 bases between the germline ends. This CDR3 has 13 residues. CDR1 is SGHNT, CDR2 YENEEA, per germline. As DNA, the CDR3 is TGTGCCACCGAAGACAGAAACACCGGGGAGCTGTTTTTT. Its protein product is CATEDRNTGELFF.